The present TCR beta chain was sequenced within a study of T cells in Graves' hyperthyroidism and ophthalmopathy. The sample holds many counts of this clonotype. TCR beta CDR3 regions were amplified from RNA. HTBI primers were employed in a first-round RT-PCR of the TCR CDR3. TCRdb re-analysed the multiplex PCR reads in MiXCR, keeping a single row per CDR3 protein. The table lists around 340,000 distinct CDR3 sequences, about 15% of them singletons. The CDR3 has 19 residues. Germline V lookup: CDR1 KGHSH, CDR2 LQKENI. The V and J ends lost 3 bases and 0 bases, in that order; junction bases with no gene match: 7.

Sequenced material: blood. The source is a woman aged 25 to 39 with Graves' hyperthyroidism that later progressed to Graves' ophthalmopathy. The chain is built from TRBV18 and TRBJ2-6; 11 bases are shared with TRBD2. This chain's CDR3 is CASSPQGLAVNSGANVLTF. The CDR3 bases are TGTGCCAGCTCACCCCAGGGACTAGCGGTAAACTCTGGGGCCAACGTCCTGACTTTC.